What follows describes a single TCR beta chain. Germline assignment: CDR1 LGHNA and CDR2 YNFKEQ. The CDR3 contains 15 residues. Trimming shortened V by 4 bases and J by 1 base, and 11 bases separated the two germline ends. This table comes from immunoSEQ multiplex PCR, and its TCRdb copy is limited to in-frame clones, with some not included. The sample has about 70,000 clones; approximately 84% are singletons. These data are taken from a study of blood T cell repertoires in COVID-19. Turning to the study itself: Sites in the United States, Italy and Spain provided acute and convalescent COVID-19 samples.

Sequenced sample: peripheral blood. The TCR originated in a human donor in a cohort sampled during active COVID-19. The chain recombines TRBV4-2 with TRBJ1-3; tentative D call: TRBD1 (6 bases). DNA of the CDR3: TGTGCCAGCAGCCCGGTCAGGGGTTCTGGAAACACCATATATTTT. Protein sequence: CASSPVRGSGNTIYF.